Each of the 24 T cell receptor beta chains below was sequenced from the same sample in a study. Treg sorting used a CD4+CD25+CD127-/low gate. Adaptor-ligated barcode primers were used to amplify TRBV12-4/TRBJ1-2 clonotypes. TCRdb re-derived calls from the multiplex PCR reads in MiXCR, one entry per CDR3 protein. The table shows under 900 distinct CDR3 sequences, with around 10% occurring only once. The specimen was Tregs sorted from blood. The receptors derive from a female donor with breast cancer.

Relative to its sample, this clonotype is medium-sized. For the CDR3, the DNA is TGTGCCAGCAGTGACTCGGGCCGCAGCTACACCTTC. Its protein product is CASSDSGRSYTF. The chain employs TRBV12-3 or TRBV12-4 and TRBJ1-2, with D uncertain. There are 12 residues in the CDR3. Trimming stripped 5 bases from V and 9 bases from J, with 13 bases between.

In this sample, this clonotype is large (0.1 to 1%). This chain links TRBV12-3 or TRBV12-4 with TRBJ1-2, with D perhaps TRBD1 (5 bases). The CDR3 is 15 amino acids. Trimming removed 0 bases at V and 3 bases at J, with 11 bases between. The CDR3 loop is CASSLARRAYYGYTF. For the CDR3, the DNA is TGTGCCAGCAGTTTAGCCCGCAGGGCGTACTATGGCTACACCTTC.

The DNA for the CDR3 is TGTGCCAGCAGTTTAGCGGGCGCTCCTAACTATGGCTACACCTTC. It encodes CASSLAGAPNYGYTF. The chain employs TRBV12-3 or TRBV12-4 and TRBJ1-2, with D unresolved. V lost 0 bases and J lost 0, with 8 bases in between. The length of the CDR3 is 15 residues.

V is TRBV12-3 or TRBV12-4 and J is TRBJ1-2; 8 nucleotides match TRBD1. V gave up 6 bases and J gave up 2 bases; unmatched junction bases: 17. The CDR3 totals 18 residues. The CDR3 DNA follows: TGTGCCAGCAGCCGACTAGGGTTCCGGGACAGGTCGAACTATGGCTACACCTTC. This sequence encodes CASSRLGFRDRSNYGYTF.

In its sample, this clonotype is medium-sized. CDR3 in amino acids: CASSSYTGHGGSGYTF. CDR3 in DNA: TGTGCCAGCAGTTCCTACACCGGACACGGAGGGTCGGGCTACACCTTC. This rearrangement joins TRBV12-3 or TRBV12-4 to TRBJ1-2; D is perhaps TRBD1 (5 bases). The V gene lost 4 bases and the J gene lost 8 bases, with 23 bases spanning the gap. The CDR3 extends over 16 amino acids.

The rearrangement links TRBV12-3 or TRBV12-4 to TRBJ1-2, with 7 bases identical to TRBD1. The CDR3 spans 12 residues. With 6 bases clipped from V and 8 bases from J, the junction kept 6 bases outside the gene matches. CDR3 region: CASSTRDRGYTF. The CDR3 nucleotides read TGTGCCAGCAGCACCCGGGACAGAGGCTACACCTTC.

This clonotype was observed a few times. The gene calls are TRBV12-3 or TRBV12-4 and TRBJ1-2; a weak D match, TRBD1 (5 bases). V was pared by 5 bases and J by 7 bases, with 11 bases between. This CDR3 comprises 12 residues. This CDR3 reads CASSRDLAGYTF. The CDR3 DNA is TGTGCCAGCAGTCGGGACCTGGCTGGCTACACCTTC.

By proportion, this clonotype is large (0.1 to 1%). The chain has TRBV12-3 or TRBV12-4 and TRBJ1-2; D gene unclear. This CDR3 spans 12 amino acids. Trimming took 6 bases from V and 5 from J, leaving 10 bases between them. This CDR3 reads CASSSDLYGYTF. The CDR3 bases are TGTGCCAGCAGCTCCGACCTTTATGGCTACACCTTC.

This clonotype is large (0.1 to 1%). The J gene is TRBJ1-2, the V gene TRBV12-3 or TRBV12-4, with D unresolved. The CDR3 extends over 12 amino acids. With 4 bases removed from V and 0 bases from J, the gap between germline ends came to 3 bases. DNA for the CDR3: TGTGCCAGCAGTTATACTAACTATGGCTACACCTTC. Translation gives CASSYTNYGYTF.

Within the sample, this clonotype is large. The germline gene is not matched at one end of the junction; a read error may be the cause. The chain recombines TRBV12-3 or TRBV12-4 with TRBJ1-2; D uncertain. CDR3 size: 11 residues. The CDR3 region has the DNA TGTGCCAGCAGTTTTAGCGACTGGCGGGACTTC. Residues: CASSFSDWRDF.

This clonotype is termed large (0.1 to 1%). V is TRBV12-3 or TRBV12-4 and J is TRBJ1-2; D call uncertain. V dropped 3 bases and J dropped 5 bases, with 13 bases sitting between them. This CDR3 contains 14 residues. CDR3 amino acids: CASSFGPRLYGYTF. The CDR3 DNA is TGTGCCAGCAGTTTTGGGCCAAGGCTATATGGCTACACCTTC.

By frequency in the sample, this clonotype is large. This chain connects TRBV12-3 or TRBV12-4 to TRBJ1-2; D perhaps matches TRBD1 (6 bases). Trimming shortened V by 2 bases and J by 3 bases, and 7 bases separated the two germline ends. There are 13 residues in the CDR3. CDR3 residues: CASSLQGHYGYTF. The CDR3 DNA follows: TGTGCCAGCAGTTTACAGGGGCACTATGGCTACACCTTC.

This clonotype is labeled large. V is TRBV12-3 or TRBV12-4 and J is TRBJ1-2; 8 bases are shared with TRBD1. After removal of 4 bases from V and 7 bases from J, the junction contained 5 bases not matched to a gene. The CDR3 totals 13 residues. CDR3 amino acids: CASSWTGRGGYTF. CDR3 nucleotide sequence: TGTGCCAGCAGTTGGACAGGGCGGGGTGGCTACACCTTC.

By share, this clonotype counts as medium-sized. The DNA of the CDR3 is TGTGCCAGCGCCCGACCTCGGCAGGCCTATGGCTACACCTTC. Amino acid sequence: CASARPRQAYGYTF. V gene TRBV12-3 or TRBV12-4 combines with J gene TRBJ1-2; no clear D. The CDR3 consists of 14 residues. V was cut by 8 bases and J by 4 bases, with 17 bases left in between.

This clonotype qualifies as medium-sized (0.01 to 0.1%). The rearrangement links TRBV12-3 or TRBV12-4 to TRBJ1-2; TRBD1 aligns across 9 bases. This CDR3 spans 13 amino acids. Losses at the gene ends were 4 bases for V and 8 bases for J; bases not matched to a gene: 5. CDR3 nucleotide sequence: TGTGCCAGCAGTTCGGGACAGGGCGAAGGCTACACCTTC. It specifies CASSSGQGEGYTF.

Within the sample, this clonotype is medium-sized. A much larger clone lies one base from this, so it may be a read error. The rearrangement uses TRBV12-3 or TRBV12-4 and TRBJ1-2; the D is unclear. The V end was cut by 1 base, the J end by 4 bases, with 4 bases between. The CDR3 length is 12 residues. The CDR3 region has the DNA TGTGCCAGCAGTTTAGACAGCTATGGCTACACCTTC. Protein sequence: CASSLDSYGYTF.

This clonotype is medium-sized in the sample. CDR3 sequence reads: CASRFTDRANYGYTF. The CDR3, as DNA: TGTGCCAGCAGATTTACTGATAGGGCGAACTATGGCTACACCTTC. The rearrangement links TRBV12-3 or TRBV12-4 to TRBJ1-2; D call uncertain. The germline V and J ends were trimmed by 6 bases and 2 bases, with 16 bases remaining between them. This CDR3 is 15 amino acids long.

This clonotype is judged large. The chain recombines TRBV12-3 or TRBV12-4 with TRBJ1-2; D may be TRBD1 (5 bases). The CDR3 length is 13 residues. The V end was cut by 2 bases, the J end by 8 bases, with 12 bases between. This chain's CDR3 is CASSLTGTRGYTF. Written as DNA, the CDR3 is TGTGCCAGCAGTTTAACGGGGACGCGCGGCTACACCTTC.

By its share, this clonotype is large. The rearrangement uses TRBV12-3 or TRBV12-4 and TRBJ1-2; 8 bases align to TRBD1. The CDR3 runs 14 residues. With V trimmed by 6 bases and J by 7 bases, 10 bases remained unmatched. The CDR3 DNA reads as TGTGCCAGCAGATCACCGGGACAGGAGGGTGGCTACACCTTC. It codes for CASRSPGQEGGYTF.

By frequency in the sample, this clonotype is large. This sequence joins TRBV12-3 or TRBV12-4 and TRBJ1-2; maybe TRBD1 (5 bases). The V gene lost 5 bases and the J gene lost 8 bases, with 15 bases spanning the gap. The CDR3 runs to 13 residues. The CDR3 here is CASSQGGDRGYTF. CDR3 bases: TGTGCCAGCAGTCAGGGAGGGGATCGGGGCTACACCTTC.

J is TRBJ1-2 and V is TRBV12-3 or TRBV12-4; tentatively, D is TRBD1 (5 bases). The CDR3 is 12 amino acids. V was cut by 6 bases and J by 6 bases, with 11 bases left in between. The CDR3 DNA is TGTGCCAGCAGGGCCCCGGGACATGGCTACACCTTC. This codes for CASRAPGHGYTF.

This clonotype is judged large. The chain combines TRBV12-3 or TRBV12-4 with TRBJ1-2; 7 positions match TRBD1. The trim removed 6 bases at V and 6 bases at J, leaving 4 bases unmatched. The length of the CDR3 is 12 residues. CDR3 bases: TGTGCCAGCAGCACCGGGACAGATGGCTACACCTTC. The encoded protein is CASSTGTDGYTF.

CDR3 coding DNA: TGTGCCAGCAGAAGACAGGGAGCTGGCTACACCTTC. Translating gives CASRRQGAGYTF. J is TRBJ1-2 and V is TRBV12-3 or TRBV12-4, with 7 bases lining up with TRBD1. This CDR3 region has 12 residues. J gave up 7 bases and V 6 bases, and 5 bases lay outside the gene matches.

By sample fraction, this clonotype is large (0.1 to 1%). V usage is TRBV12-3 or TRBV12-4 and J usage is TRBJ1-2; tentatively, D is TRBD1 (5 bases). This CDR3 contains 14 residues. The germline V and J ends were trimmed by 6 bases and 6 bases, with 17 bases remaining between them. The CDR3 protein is CASRPRTPGHGYTF. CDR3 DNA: TGTGCCAGCAGACCCAGGACACCCGGGCATGGCTACACCTTC.